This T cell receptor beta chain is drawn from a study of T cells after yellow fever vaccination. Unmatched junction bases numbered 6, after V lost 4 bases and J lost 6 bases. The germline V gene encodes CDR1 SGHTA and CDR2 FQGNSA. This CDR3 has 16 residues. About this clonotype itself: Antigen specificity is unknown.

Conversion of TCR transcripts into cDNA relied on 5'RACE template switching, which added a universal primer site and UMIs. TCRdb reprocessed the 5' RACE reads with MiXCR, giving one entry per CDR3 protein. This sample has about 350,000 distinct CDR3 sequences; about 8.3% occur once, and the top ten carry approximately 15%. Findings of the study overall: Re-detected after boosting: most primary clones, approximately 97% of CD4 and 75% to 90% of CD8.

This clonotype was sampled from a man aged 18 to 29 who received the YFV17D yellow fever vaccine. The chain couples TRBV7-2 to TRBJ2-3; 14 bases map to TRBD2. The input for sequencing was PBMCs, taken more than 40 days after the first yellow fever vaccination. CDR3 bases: TGTGCCAGCAGCTACCAGGGACTAGCGGGGGCCGATACGCAGTATTTT. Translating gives CASSYQGLAGADTQYF.